This TCR beta chain came from a study of OX40 agonist ivuxolimab in advanced cancers. The protocol was immunoSEQ multiplex PCR, while the TCRdb copy is restricted to in-frame clones and leaves out a portion. The sample lists 90,000 to 130,000 clones, more than 85% occurring once. Germline CDR1 and CDR2: GTSNPN and SVGIG (reference sequence). V dropped 7 bases and J dropped 2; count of bases not matched to a gene: 7. This CDR3 has 13 amino acids. This TCR was recovered from an adult with an advanced solid tumor such as melanoma, head and neck, liver or kidney cancer. This chain joins TRBV30 and TRBJ1-2; 7 nucleotides agree with TRBD1. Sequencing was performed on CD4+ or CD8+ T cells sorted from blood, taken in a trial of the OX40 agonist ivuxolimab. The DNA of the CDR3 is TGTGCCTCGGTCAGGGGGTTGAACTATGGCTACACCTTC. Translation: CASVRGLNYGYTF.